The 20 T cell receptor beta chains below were found in one sample sequenced in a study of blood T cell repertoires in COVID-19. Generated by immunoSEQ multiplex PCR, the TCRdb table keeps only in-frame clones and is missing some. Here the sample spans fewer than 110,000 clones, roughly 92% being singletons. The sample taken for sequencing was peripheral blood. These receptors were collected from a man in his fifties with active COVID-19.

The chain carries TRBV6-5 and TRBJ2-1; D unclear. Germline loops: CDR1 MNHEY, CDR2 SVGAGI. The CDR3 runs 14 residues. The V gene lost 6 bases and the J gene lost 0 bases, with 9 bases spanning the gap. The CDR3: CASRSTTSYNEQFF. The CDR3 bases are TGTGCCAGCAGGTCTACTACCTCCTACAATGAGCAGTTCTTC.

V usage is TRBV7-2 and J usage is TRBJ2-1, with 11 bases lining up with TRBD2. The CDR3 runs 15 residues. In germline, CDR1 is SGHTA, CDR2 FQGNSA. J was trimmed by 5 bases and V by 5 bases; bases with no gene match: 5. The CDR3 loop is CASSKTSGSHNEQFF. For the CDR3, the DNA is TGTGCCAGCAGCAAAACTAGCGGGAGTCACAATGAGCAGTTCTTC.

The chain recombines TRBV7-3 with TRBJ2-2; 9 bases line up with TRBD2. After removal of 7 bases from V and 7 bases from J, the junction contained 7 bases not matched to a gene. In germline, CDR1 is SGHTA, CDR2 FQGTGA. This CDR3 is 14 amino acids long. CDR3 protein: CASKVAGEVGELFF. The CDR3 DNA sequence: TGTGCCAGCAAGGTAGCGGGAGAGGTCGGGGAGCTGTTTTTT.

J is TRBJ2-5 and V is TRBV4-1; 12 nucleotides match TRBD2. Trimming took 0 bases from V and 5 from J; bases not matched to a gene: 7. The CDR3 totals 17 residues. Germline V gene sequence: CDR1 MGHRA, CDR2 YSYEKL. DNA of the CDR3: TGCGCCAGCAGCCAAGAAACTAGCGGGAGGTTTCGGGAGACCCAGTACTTC. Residues: CASSQETSGRFRETQYF.

The V and J genes are TRBV5-6 and TRBJ2-2; 8 nucleotides align to TRBD2. CDR3 length: 16 residues. Germline-derived CDR1 and CDR2 are SGHDT and YYEEEE. With V trimmed by 5 bases and J by 4 bases, 10 bases remained unmatched. The CDR3 here is CASSSSGTRSTGELFF. Here the CDR3 DNA reads TGTGCCAGCAGTTCCTCCGGGACTAGGAGCACCGGGGAGCTGTTTTTT.

Written as DNA, the CDR3 is TGCGCCAGCAGCTTGGCCCCTAGCGGGGGTGCCTACGAGCAGTACTTC. Translation: CASSLAPSGGAYEQYF. This chain connects TRBV5-1 to TRBJ2-7, with 10 bases identical to TRBD2. V lost 0 bases, J lost 2 bases, and 5 bases stayed unmatched. Germline assignment: CDR1 SGHRS and CDR2 YFSETQ. The CDR3 has 16 residues. Variable domain in full (rest from reference TRBV5-1 and TRBJ2-7): KAGVTQTPRYLIKTRGQQVTLSCSPISGHRSVSWYQQTPGQGLQFLFEYFSETQRNKGNFPGRFSGRQFSNSRSEMNVSTLELGDSALYLCASSLAPSGGAYEQYFGPGTRLTVT.

The gene calls are TRBV10-2 and TRBJ2-7, with TRBD2 as a possible D gene (5 bases). Deletions cut 8 bases from V and 0 bases from J, with 11 bases between. From germline, CDR1 is WSHSY and CDR2 SAAADI. The CDR3 has 13 residues. The DNA for the CDR3 is TGCGCCAGCCACGGAACTAGCTCCTACGAGCAGTACTTC. The encoded protein is CASHGTSSYEQYF.

The chain recombines TRBV5-1 with TRBJ1-4; D not resolved. Germline V gene sequence: CDR1 SGHRS, CDR2 YFSETQ. V gave up 0 bases and J gave up 8 bases, with 11 bases separating them. The CDR3 totals 14 residues. CDR3 protein: CASSLERSGEKLFF. The DNA of the CDR3 is TGCGCCAGCAGCTTGGAACGATCTGGCGAAAAACTGTTTTTT.

This clone has just one count. The chain couples TRBV6-6 to TRBJ2-7, with no clear D. The CDR3 spans 15 residues. In germline, CDR1 is MNHNY, CDR2 SVGAGI (reference sequence). Trimming removed 5 bases at V and 3 bases at J, with 17 bases between. The DNA of the CDR3 is TGTGCCAGCAGTCTCAACCCCTCTAGTGACTACGAGCAGTACTTC. It is translated as CASSLNPSSDYEQYF.

The rearrangement joins TRBV7-6 to TRBJ2-2, with D possibly being TRBD2 (6 bases). The CDR3 consists of 15 residues. V was pared by 1 base and J by 4 bases, with 10 bases between. The V gene's germline CDR1 is SGHVS and CDR2 FNYEAQ. CDR3 sequence (DNA): TGTGCCAGCAGCTTAGGGGGGAGGTTCACCGGGGAGCTGTTTTTT. Encoded protein: CASSLGGRFTGELFF.

In its sample, this clone was seen once. The CDR3 DNA is TGTGCCAGCAGCTTAGCGGGTCGCACCGGGGAGCTGTTTTTT. This gives the protein CASSLAGRTGELFF. This chain links TRBV11-2 with TRBJ2-2; D unclear. CDR1 and CDR2 (germline): SGHAT, FQNNGV. This CDR3 comprises 14 residues. V shed 1 base and J shed 4 bases, with 7 bases lying between them. Full variable domain (missing parts from reference TRBV11-2 and TRBJ2-2): EAGVAQSPRYKIIEKRQSVAFWCNPISGHATLYWYQQILGQGPKLLIQFQNNGVVDDSQLPKDRFSAERLKGVDSTLKIQPAKLEDSAVYLCASSLAGRTGELFFGEGSRLTVL.

V and J are TRBV7-9 and TRBJ2-7, with D maybe TRBD2 (7 bases). The CDR3 is 19 amino acids. Germline CDR1 SEHNR, CDR2 FQNEAQ (reference sequence). Trimming cost V 0 bases and J 3 bases, with 24 bases left between them. This CDR3 reads CASSLATVGGPLPSYEQYF. CDR3 DNA sequence: TGTGCCAGCAGCTTAGCGACCGTCGGGGGGCCCCTTCCTAGCTACGAGCAGTACTTC. The full variable domain, rest sourced from reference TRBV7-9 and TRBJ2-7, is DTGVSQNPRHKITKRGQNVTFRCDPISEHNRLYWYRQTLGQGPEFLTYFQNEAQLEKSRLLSDRFSAERPKGSFSTLEIQRTEQGDSAMYLCASSLATVGGPLPSYEQYFGPGTRLTVT.

The CDR3 protein is CASSSPGGTDTQYF. In DNA form, the CDR3 reads TGTGCCAGCAGTTCCCCCGGGGGCACAGATACGCAGTATTTT. This rearrangement joins TRBV28 to TRBJ2-3, with a weak D call TRBD2 (5 bases). The germline gives CDR1 MDHEN, CDR2 SYDVKM. The CDR3 runs 14 residues. Between the trimmed V and J ends, which lost 4 bases and 1 base, there was a span of 9 bases.

The chain has TRBV5-1 and TRBJ2-7; the match to TRBD2 covers 9 bases. V lost 6 bases and J lost 2; bases outside the gene matches: 6. CDR1 is SGHRS and CDR2 is YFSETQ in the germline V gene. CDR3 length: 14 amino acids. The CDR3 DNA is TGCGCCAGCAATGAGGTAGCGGGAGCCTACGAGCAGTACTTC. Encoded protein: CASNEVAGAYEQYF.

This chain uses TRBV11-2 with TRBJ2-7; 8 bases fit TRBD2. The CDR3 contains 16 residues. Trimming removed 3 bases from V and 0 bases from J; junction bases left unmatched: 7. Germline V gene data show CDR1 as SGHAT and CDR2 as FQNNGV. The CDR3 bases are TGTGCCAGCAGCTTGAGGCCCAGCGGGGGCTCCTACGAGCAGTACTTC. Protein: CASSLRPSGGSYEQYF.

The chain carries TRBV12-3 or TRBV12-4 and TRBJ1-2, with 7 bases that match TRBD1. V lost 7 bases, J lost 3 bases, and 5 bases stayed unmatched. The CDR3 is made up of 13 amino acids. The DNA of the CDR3 is TGTGCCAGCACCACTCAGGGGGACTATGGCTACACCTTC. Translation: CASTTQGDYGYTF.

The chain recombines TRBV2 with TRBJ2-2; 10 nucleotides line up with TRBD1. Trimming cost V 6 bases and J 6 bases; bases outside gene matches: 4. The CDR3 length is 14 residues. Germline V gene sequence: CDR1 SNHLY, CDR2 FYNNEI. The CDR3 DNA follows: TGTGCCAGCAGACGACAGGGGGCTCCCGGGGAGCTGTTTTTT. Its translation is CASRRQGAPGELFF.

The genes are TRBV6-5 and TRBJ1-1; D possibly corresponds to TRBD1 (5 bases). V was trimmed by 7 bases and J by 3 bases, leaving 12 bases between them. This CDR3 comprises 13 residues. Germline V gene lookup returns CDR1 MNHEY and CDR2 SVGAGI. CDR3 loop: CASNLQGDTEAFF. CDR3 coding DNA: TGTGCCAGCAATCTCCAGGGCGACACTGAAGCTTTCTTT.

The chain uses TRBV11-2 and TRBJ2-7; TRBD1 matches 9 bases. CDR3 size: 16 residues. The trim removed 0 bases at V and 2 bases at J, leaving 5 bases unmatched. Germline CDR1 and CDR2: SGHAT and FQNNGV. The CDR3 DNA follows: TGTGCCAGCAGCTTAGATGGACAGGGGCCGGCCTACGAGCAGTACTTC. It translates to CASSLDGQGPAYEQYF.

The chain combines TRBV6-6 with TRBJ2-1; TRBD2 might be the D (5 bases). There are 11 residues in the CDR3. Trimming shortened V by 7 bases and J by 10 bases, and 11 bases separated the two germline ends. Germline values: CDR1 MNHNY, CDR2 SVGAGI (reference sequence). CDR3 DNA sequence: TGTGCCAGCACCAAGACGGGAGAGCAGTTCTTC. Translation: CASTKTGEQFF.